These T cell receptor beta chains were read from a single sample in a study of T cell responses to AZD1222 COVID-19 vaccine. Sequencing was performed with immunoSEQ multiplex PCR; in TCRdb, only in-frame clones are kept and a portion is missing. Found here are about 140,000 clones, approximately 90% of them singletons; the top ten hold 4.7%. This specimen consisted of peripheral blood, obtained on day 0 of AZD1222 vaccination. The receptors here all came from an adult in good health. CDR3s include the opening cysteine and the closing phenylalanine or tryptophan. D genes are given only for firm matches. Size values are once, few and many counts, or a class for expanded clones, and some rows have none.

TRBV19	TRBJ1-3	-	once	CASRFPSGNTIYF	TGTGCCAGTAGGTTCCCCTCTGGAAACACCATATATTTT
TRBV4-1	TRBJ2-3	TRBD2	-	CASSRGLAGVTDTQYF	TGCGCCAGCAGCCGGGGACTAGCGGGAGTCACAGATACGCAGTATTTT
TRBV5-1	TRBJ2-3	-	-	CASSLAGASTDTQYF	TGCGCCAGCAGCTTGGCAGGAGCTAGCACAGATACGCAGTATTTT
TRBV27	TRBJ1-2	-	-	CASGHGTPGGGYTF	TGTGCCAGCGGACACGGGACGCCGGGCGGTGGCTACACCTTC
TRBV6-6	TRBJ1-1	-	-	CASRMTGSEAFF	TGTGCCAGCCGAATGACTGGGTCTGAAGCTTTCTTT
TRBV9	TRBJ2-1	-	-	CASSVRGRENEQFF	TGTGCCAGCAGCGTTAGGGGCAGGGAGAATGAGCAGTTCTTC
TRBV5-1	TRBJ1-2	-	-	CASSPTGGTSYGYTF	TGCGCCAGCAGCCCTACTGGGGGGACTTCCTATGGCTACACCTTC
TRBV19	TRBJ2-2	-	-	CASSIRGTNTGELFF	TGTGCCAGTAGTATCAGGGGAACGAACACCGGGGAGCTGTTTTTT
TRBV7-9	TRBJ2-4	TRBD1	-	CASSPMTGPAKNIQYF	TGTGCCAGCAGCCCCATGACAGGGCCGGCCAAAAACATTCAGTACTTC
TRBV3-1/TRBV3-2	TRBJ2-7	-	-	CASSRLLDEQYF	TGTGCCAGCAGCCGCCTGCTTGATGAGCAGTACTTC
TRBV5-1	TRBJ1-3	TRBD1	few	CASSEDRAGNTIYF	TGCGCCAGCAGCGAGGACAGGGCCGGAAACACCATATATTTT
TRBV28	TRBJ2-4	-	-	CASRAPGRANIQYF	TGTGCCAGCCGCGCCCCAGGACGGGCAAACATTCAGTACTTC
TRBV19	TRBJ2-7	-	-	CASSDYTYEQYF	TGTGCCAGTAGCGACTATACCTACGAGCAGTACTTC
TRBV3-1/TRBV3-2	TRBJ2-4	-	-	CASSQKGSGRSQYF	TGTGCCAGCAGCCAAAAGGGATCAGGGAGGTCTCAGTACTTC
TRBV5-1	TRBJ1-1	-	-	CASSGTGTWATEAFF	TGCGCCAGCAGCGGTACAGGGACATGGGCCACTGAAGCTTTCTTT
TRBV20-1	TRBJ1-5	-	-	CSASEYVSNQPQHF	TGCAGTGCTAGTGAGTATGTTAGCAATCAGCCCCAGCATTTT
TRBV30	TRBJ2-7	-	few	CAWSVRGSSYEQYF	TGTGCCTGGAGTGTCCGAGGGTCCTCCTACGAGCAGTACTTC
TRBV9	TRBJ1-1	-	once	CASSVSGNTEAFF	TGTGCCAGCAGCGTATCCGGGAACACTGAAGCTTTCTTT
TRBV3-1/TRBV3-2	TRBJ2-2	TRBD1	-	CASSRRGQGANTGELFF	TGTGCCAGCAGCCGAAGAGGCCAGGGGGCGAACACCGGGGAGCTGTTTTTT